This T cell receptor (beta chain) stems from a study of cytomegalovirus exposure and HLA in healthy donors. Across the study: Ancestry clustering placed roughly four fifths of several hundred genotyped donors in the Caucasian-associated cluster. Findings and limits, study-wide: Reports showed the classifier diagnosing cytomegalovirus status with high specificity and sensitivity.

In regard to this clone: Antigen unknown.

Germline CDR1 LGHNA, CDR2 YNFKEQ. The V segment lost 1 base and the J segment 5 bases; nucleotides outside the gene matches: 4. The CDR3 has 14 amino acids. This PCR relied on a set of 60 Vbeta primers and 13 Jbeta primers. Sequencing used immunoSEQ multiplex PCR; TCRdb keeps in-frame clones, though not all of them. In all, the sample yields approximately 100,000 clones. Donors were nominally healthy when sampled, though unrecorded immune exposures were likely. This TCR derives from a man between 50 and 59 years old in good health and CMV-seronegative. The genes are TRBV4-2 and TRBJ1-2, with 7 bases identical to TRBD1. The sample taken for sequencing was PBMCs. CDR3 protein: CASSQGQGYYGYTF. The CDR3 DNA follows: TGTGCCAGCAGCCAAGGACAGGGATATTATGGCTACACCTTC.